These 23 T cell receptor beta chains were all obtained from the same sample, sequenced in a study of blood T cell repertoires in COVID-19. The method was immunoSEQ multiplex PCR; TCRdb's version includes in-frame clones alone and lacks a portion of them. The table lists roughly 52,000 clones, roughly 85% of them singletons, with roughly 5.9% in the top ten. Material for sequencing was peripheral blood. These receptors were obtained from a human donor in a cohort sampled during active or convalescent COVID-19.

CDR3: CASSILIQSHEQFF. In DNA, the CDR3 is TGTGCCAGTAGTATTCTGATCCAGTCCCACGAGCAGTTCTTC. The rearrangement links TRBV19 to TRBJ2-1; D is unclear. Trimming pared 3 bases from V and 10 bases from J, leaving 16 bases between. The CDR3 totals 14 residues. Germline values: CDR1 LNHDA, CDR2 SQIVND (reference sequence).

The rearrangement joins TRBV19 to TRBJ2-3, with 9 bases aligning to TRBD2. The germline V gene has CDR1 LNHDA and CDR2 SQIVND (reference sequence). The junction had 5 bases not matched to a gene; V was cut back by 6 bases and J by 7 bases. This CDR3 has 13 residues. CDR3 sequence (DNA): TGTGCCAGTAGGGGCGGGGGGGCAAATACGCAGTATTTT. Translation: CASRGGGANTQYF.

This clone was picked up a small number of times. This chain links TRBV7-3 with TRBJ1-1, with TRBD1 matching 7 bases. This CDR3 is 14 amino acids long. Germline V gene sequence: CDR1 SGHTA, CDR2 FQGTGA. With V trimmed by 4 bases and J by 7 bases, 9 bases remained unmatched. The CDR3 sequence: CASSSFYGTDEAFF. CDR3 DNA sequence: TGTGCCAGCAGCTCTTTCTACGGGACAGATGAAGCTTTCTTT.

This clone came up once. J is TRBJ2-7 and V is TRBV18; TRBD2 might be the D (5 bases). In germline, CDR1 is KGHSH, CDR2 LQKENI. Trimming shortened V by 1 base and J by 0 bases, and 13 bases separated the two germline ends. The CDR3 contains 16 residues. The chain's CDR3 is CASSPLPDSSSYEQYF. DNA of the CDR3: TGTGCCAGCTCACCACTCCCGGACTCGAGCTCCTACGAGCAGTACTTC.

The chain carries TRBV5-5 and TRBJ1-2; D is undetermined. Deletions cut 0 bases from V and 7 bases from J, with 19 bases between. CDR3 length: 16 amino acids. The germline V gene has CDR1 SGHKS and CDR2 YYEKEE (reference sequence). This CDR3 is CASSLELAGRMSGYTF. DNA for the CDR3: TGTGCCAGCAGCTTGGAACTGGCTGGGCGTATGAGTGGCTACACCTTC.

The chain employs TRBV29-1 and TRBJ1-5; 9 nucleotides line up with TRBD1. The length of the CDR3 is 15 residues. The V gene's germline CDR1 is SQVTM and CDR2 ANQGSEA. The ends lost 6 bases at V and 4 bases at J; junction bases unmatched: 10. CDR3: CSVSTGQGGNQPQHF. Written as DNA, the CDR3 is TGCAGCGTCAGTACGGGACAGGGAGGGAATCAGCCCCAGCATTTT.

V usage is TRBV6-5 and J usage is TRBJ2-7; the D gene is possibly TRBD2 (5 bases). The V gene lost 8 bases and the J gene lost 3 bases, with 14 bases spanning the gap. The CDR3 loop spans 13 amino acids. Per germline, CDR1 MNHEY and CDR2 SVGAGI. CDR3 sequence reads: CASPNPEVYEQYF. The CDR3 region has the DNA TGTGCCAGCCCTAATCCGGAGGTCTACGAGCAGTACTTC.

In nucleotides, the CDR3 is TGTGCCAGCAGTAAAGGGTTTGGCGGGGTCGGTCAGCCCCAGCATTTT. Translation: CASSKGFGGVGQPQHF. V and J are TRBV6-1 and TRBJ1-5; D remains ambiguous. The CDR3 runs to 16 residues. Trimming cost V 5 bases and J 6 bases, with 20 bases left between them. CDR1 is MNHNS, CDR2 SASEGT, per germline.

The rearrangement uses TRBV5-5 and TRBJ1-2; 7 positions match TRBD1. Losses at the gene ends were 4 bases for V and 5 bases for J; bases not matched to a gene: 14. The CDR3 covers 16 residues. CDR1 is SGHKS, CDR2 YYEKEE, per germline (reference sequence). The CDR3 DNA follows: TGTGCCAGCAGCACCACGGGACAGACCGGAATTTATGGCTACACCTTC. It codes for CASSTTGQTGIYGYTF.

This clone was seen more than once but under ten times. As DNA, the CDR3 is TGTGCCAGCTCCCCAGGGGAGGAAAAACTGTTTTTT. Translating gives CASSPGEEKLFF. V gene TRBV18 combines with J gene TRBJ1-4; tentative D call: TRBD1 (6 bases). The CDR3 runs to 12 residues. The V and J ends lost 6 bases and 8 bases respectively, with 10 bases between them. Germline-derived CDR1 and CDR2 are KGHSH and LQKENI.

V gene TRBV4-2 combines with J gene TRBJ1-6; 9 bases are shared with TRBD1. The V and J ends lost 0 bases and 9 bases, in that order; junction bases with no gene match: 0. The germline V gene has CDR1 LGHNA and CDR2 YNFKEQ. This CDR3 has 14 amino acids. The CDR3: CASSQETGGSPLHF. The CDR3 nucleotides read TGTGCCAGCAGCCAAGAGACAGGGGGTTCACCCCTCCACTTT.

The chain employs TRBV6-5 and TRBJ1-4; 11 bases align to TRBD1. V gave up 2 bases and J gave up 8 bases; unmatched junction bases: 4. The germline gives CDR1 MNHEY, CDR2 SVGAGI. CDR3 length equals 15 residues. CDR3: CASSYLGTGGEKLFF. CDR3 nucleotide sequence: TGTGCCAGCAGTTACCTTGGGACAGGGGGAGAAAAACTGTTTTTT.

As to this clone: Compared with germline, one end of the junction differs, possibly owing to a read error. This rearrangement joins TRBV5-4 to TRBJ2-3; 8 nucleotides align to TRBD2. This CDR3 has 16 residues. CDR1 and CDR2 (germline): SGHNT, YYREEE (reference sequence). CDR3 nucleotides: TGTGCCTGCAGCTTGCCTTATAGCGGGGTCACAGATACGCAGTATTTT. Translating gives CACSLPYSGVTDTQYF.

The chain links TRBV5-1 to TRBJ1-2, with 7 bases lining up with TRBD1. The trim removed 1 base at V and 0 bases at J, leaving 3 bases unmatched. The germline CDR1 and CDR2 sequences are SGHRS and YFSETQ. This CDR3 spans 15 amino acids. This CDR3 is CASSLRGQANYGYTF. Here the CDR3 DNA reads TGCGCCAGCAGCTTGAGGGGGCAAGCTAACTATGGCTACACCTTC. Combining the CDR3 with reference TRBV5-1 and TRBJ1-2 gives the whole variable domain KAGVTQTPRYLIKTRGQQVTLSCSPISGHRSVSWYQQTPGQGLQFLFEYFSETQRNKGNFPGRFSGRQFSNSRSEMNVSTLELGDSALYLCASSLRGQANYGYTFGSGTRLTVV.

This clone was detected only a few times. Additional DNA sequences in this sample encode the identical CDR3. The V gene is TRBV20-1, the J gene TRBJ2-1, with 8 bases lining up with TRBD2. Unmatched junction bases numbered 2, after V lost 5 bases and J lost 8 bases. There are 11 residues in the CDR3. CDR1 and CDR2 (germline): DFQATT, SNEGSKA (reference sequence). CDR3 nucleotides: TGCAGTGCTTCTAGCGGGCATGAGCAGTTCTTC. Amino acids: CSASSGHEQFF.

This chain connects TRBV7-2 to TRBJ2-7; D is uncertain. Looked up from germline, CDR1 is SGHTA and CDR2 is FQGNSA. V shed 2 bases and J shed 2 bases, with 7 bases lying between them. The CDR3 covers 13 residues. The CDR3 bases are TGTGCCAGCAGCTTAACTCCTCCCTACGAGCAGTACTTC. It specifies CASSLTPPYEQYF.

The chain couples TRBV3-1 (or the pseudogene TRBV3-2) to TRBJ2-1; TRBD2 agrees at 8 bases. The CDR3 loop spans 15 amino acids. Germline V gives CDR1 LGHDT, CDR2 YNNKEL (reference sequence). The V gene end was trimmed by 6 bases and the J gene end by 8 bases; junction bases not matched to a gene: 12. This CDR3 reads CASRSLAGHMYEQFF. The CDR3 region has the DNA TGTGCCAGCAGATCTCTAGCGGGCCATATGTATGAGCAGTTCTTC.

The chain joins TRBV2 to TRBJ2-1, with a tentative D call TRBD1 (8 bases). CDR1 is SNHLY, CDR2 FYNNEI, per germline. Trimming took off 7 bases at V and 5 bases at J, with 12 bases between the two ends. CDR3 length: 13 residues. DNA of the CDR3: TGTGCCAGCAAGCGGGACAGGAACAATGAGCAGTTCTTC. Its protein is CASKRDRNNEQFF.

The chain combines TRBV7-9 with TRBJ2-3; D is possibly TRBD2 (6 bases). The V end lost 2 bases, the J end lost 3 bases, and 15 bases lay between the germline ends. Germline V gene data show CDR1 as SEHNR and CDR2 as FQNEAQ (reference sequence). The CDR3 has 16 amino acids. CDR3: CASSLIDLLATDTQYF. CDR3 in DNA: TGTGCCAGCAGCTTAATAGATTTGCTAGCGACAGATACGCAGTATTTT. Using reference TRBV7-9 and TRBJ2-3 for the parts outside the CDR3, the full variable domain is DTGVSQNPRHKITKRGQNVTFRCDPISEHNRLYWYRQTLGQGPEFLTYFQNEAQLEKSRLLSDRFSAERPKGSFSTLEIQRTEQGDSAMYLCASSLIDLLATDTQYFGPGTRLTVL.

DNA for the CDR3: TGTGCCAGCTCACCACCGACGCAGGGGGAGACCCAGTACTTC. It translates to CASSPPTQGETQYF. V is TRBV18 and J is TRBJ2-5; a possible D gene is TRBD1 (6 bases). The germline gives CDR1 KGHSH, CDR2 LQKENI. The CDR3 totals 14 residues. The ends were cut back, 0 bases at V and 5 bases at J, with 10 bases in the middle. Filled out from reference TRBV18 and TRBJ2-5, the complete variable domain reads NAGVMQNPRHLVRRRGQEARLRCSPMKGHSHVYWYRQLPEEGLKFMVYLQKENIIDESGMPKERFSAEFPKEGPSILRIQQVVRGDSAAYFCASSPPTQGETQYFGPGTRLLVL.

This clone has just a few counts. V and J are TRBV27 and TRBJ2-2; 9 nucleotides line up with TRBD2. The CDR3 has 16 residues. With 4 bases clipped from V and 4 bases from J, the junction kept 7 bases outside the gene matches. Germline loops: CDR1 MNHEY, CDR2 SMNVEV (reference sequence). The CDR3 protein is CASSSTRGGGTGELFF. The DNA for the CDR3 is TGTGCCAGCAGTTCCACGCGGGGGGGAGGCACCGGGGAGCTGTTTTTT.

The chain couples TRBV5-4 to TRBJ2-5, with TRBD1 as a possible D gene (5 bases). From germline, CDR1 is SGHNT and CDR2 YYREEE (reference sequence). This CDR3 spans 14 amino acids. Trimming shortened V by 0 bases and J by 3 bases, and 9 bases separated the two germline ends. For the CDR3, the DNA is TGTGCCAGCAGCTTGGCGCTACAGGAAGAGACCCAGTACTTC. Protein: CASSLALQEETQYF. The full variable domain, rest sourced from reference TRBV5-4 and TRBJ2-5, is ETGVTQSPTHLIKTRGQQVTLRCSSQSGHNTVSWYQQALGQGPQFIFQYYREEENGRGNFPPRFSGLQFPNYSSELNVNALELDDSALYLCASSLALQEETQYFGPGTRLLVL.

The chain recombines TRBV6-6 with TRBJ1-5, with D unclear. Per the germline V gene, CDR1 is MNHNY and CDR2 is SVGAGI (reference sequence). This CDR3 has 14 residues. V was cut by 2 bases and J by 1 base, with 6 bases left in between. The CDR3 protein is CASSYPESNQPQHF. CDR3 sequence (DNA): TGTGCCAGCAGTTACCCAGAAAGCAATCAGCCCCAGCATTTT.